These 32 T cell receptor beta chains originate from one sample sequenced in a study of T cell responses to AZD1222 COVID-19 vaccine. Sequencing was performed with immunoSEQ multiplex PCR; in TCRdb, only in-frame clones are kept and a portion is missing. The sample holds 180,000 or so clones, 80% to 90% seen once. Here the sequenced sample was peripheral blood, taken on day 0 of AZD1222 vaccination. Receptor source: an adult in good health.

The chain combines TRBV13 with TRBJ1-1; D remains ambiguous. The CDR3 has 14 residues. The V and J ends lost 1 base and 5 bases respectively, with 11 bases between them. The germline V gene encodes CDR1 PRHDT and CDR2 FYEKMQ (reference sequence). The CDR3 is CASSLVTGGTEAFF. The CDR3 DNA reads TGTGCCAGCAGCTTAGTGACCGGAGGGACTGAAGCTTTCTTT.

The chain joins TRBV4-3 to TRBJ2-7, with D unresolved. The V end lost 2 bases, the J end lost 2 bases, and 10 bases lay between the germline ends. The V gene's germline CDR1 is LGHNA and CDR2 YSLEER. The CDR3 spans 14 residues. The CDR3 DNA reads TGCGCCAGCAGCCAACGACCCGGCCCCTACGAGCAGTACTTC. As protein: CASSQRPGPYEQYF.

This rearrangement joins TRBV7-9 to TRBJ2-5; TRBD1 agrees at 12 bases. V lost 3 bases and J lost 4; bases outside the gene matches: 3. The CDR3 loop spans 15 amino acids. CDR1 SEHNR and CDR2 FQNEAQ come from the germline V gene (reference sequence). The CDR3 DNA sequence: TGTGCCAGCAGCTTGGGGACAGGGGGCGTAGAGACCCAGTACTTC. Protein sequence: CASSLGTGGVETQYF.

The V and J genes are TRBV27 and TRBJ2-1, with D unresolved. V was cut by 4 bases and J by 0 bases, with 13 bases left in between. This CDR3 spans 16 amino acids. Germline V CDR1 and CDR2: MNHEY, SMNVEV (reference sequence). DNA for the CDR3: TGTGCCAGCAGTTCCCATTATACGGGCTCCTACAATGAGCAGTTCTTC. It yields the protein CASSSHYTGSYNEQFF.

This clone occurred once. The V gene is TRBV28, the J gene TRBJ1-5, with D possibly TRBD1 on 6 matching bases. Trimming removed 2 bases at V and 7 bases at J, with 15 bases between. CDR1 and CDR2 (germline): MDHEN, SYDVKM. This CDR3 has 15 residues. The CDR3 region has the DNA TGTGCCAGCAGTTTAGAGGGCAGGGGAGGCCAGCCCCAGCATTTT. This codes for CASSLEGRGGQPQHF.

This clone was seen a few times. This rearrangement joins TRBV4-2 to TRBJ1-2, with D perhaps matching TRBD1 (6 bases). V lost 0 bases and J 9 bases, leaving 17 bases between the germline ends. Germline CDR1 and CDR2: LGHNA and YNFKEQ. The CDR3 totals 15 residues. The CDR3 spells CASSQEAGAKIRYTF. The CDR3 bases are TGTGCCAGCAGCCAAGAGGCGGGGGCGAAAATACGCTACACCTTC.

The CDR3 nucleotides are TGTGCCAGCAGCTTGCTCCAGGCCCAAGAGACCCAGTACTTC. Translation gives CASSLLQAQETQYF. The gene calls are TRBV5-5 and TRBJ2-5, with D hard to call. In germline, CDR1 is SGHKS, CDR2 YYEKEE (reference sequence). The V end was cut by 1 base, the J end by 1 base, with 8 bases between. The CDR3 is 14 residues long.

This chain's CDR3 is CASQGASETQYF. The CDR3 nucleotides read TGCGCCAGCCAGGGGGCATCGGAGACCCAGTACTTC. The chain couples TRBV10-1 to TRBJ2-5; TRBD1 agrees at 8 bases. Germline assignment: CDR1 WNHNN and CDR2 SYGVQD (reference sequence). The CDR3 spans 12 residues. The trim removed 8 bases at V and 5 bases at J, leaving 4 bases unmatched.

CDR3 sequence (DNA): TGTGCCAGCAGTGAAGCGCTTAAGGGGGCCACTGAAGCTTTCTTT. Translation: CASSEALKGATEAFF. The V call is TRBV2, the J call TRBJ1-1, with TRBD1 identical over 7 bases. V was clipped by 0 bases and J by 4 bases; unmatched bases: 5. This CDR3 region has 15 residues. Germline-derived CDR1 and CDR2 are SNHLY and FYNNEI.

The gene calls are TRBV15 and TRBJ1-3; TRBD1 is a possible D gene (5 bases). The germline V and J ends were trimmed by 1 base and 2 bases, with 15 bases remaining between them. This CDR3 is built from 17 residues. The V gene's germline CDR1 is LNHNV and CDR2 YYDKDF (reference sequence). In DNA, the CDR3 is TGTGCCACCAGCAGAGCCGGGGCAAGGGTCACTGGAAACACCATATATTTT. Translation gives CATSRAGARVTGNTIYF.

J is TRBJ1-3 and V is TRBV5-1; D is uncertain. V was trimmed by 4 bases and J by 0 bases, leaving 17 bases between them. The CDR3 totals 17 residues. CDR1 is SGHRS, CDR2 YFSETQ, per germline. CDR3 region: CASSLLTGSISGNTIYF. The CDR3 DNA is TGCGCCAGCAGCCTGCTTACCGGGTCCATCTCTGGAAACACCATATATTTT.

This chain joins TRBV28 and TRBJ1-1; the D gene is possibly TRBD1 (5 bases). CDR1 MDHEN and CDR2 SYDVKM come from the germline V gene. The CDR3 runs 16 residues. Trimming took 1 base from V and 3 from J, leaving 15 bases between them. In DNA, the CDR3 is TGTGCCAGCAGTTTATTTCGGGGAAAAGGGGACACTGAAGCTTTCTTT. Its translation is CASSLFRGKGDTEAFF.

In DNA form, the CDR3 reads TGTGCCAGCAGTTTTCAACAAACCCCTAACAATGAGCAGTTCTTC. Protein sequence: CASSFQQTPNNEQFF. The chain recombines TRBV28 with TRBJ2-1; D gene ambiguous. Germline loops: CDR1 MDHEN, CDR2 SYDVKM. The CDR3 runs to 15 residues. Trimming took 3 bases from V and 5 from J, leaving 14 bases between them. Combining the CDR3 with reference TRBV28 and TRBJ2-1 gives the whole variable domain DVKVTQSSRYLVKRTGEKVFLECVQDMDHENMFWYRQDPGLGLRLIYFSYDVKMKEKGDIPEGYSVSREKKERFSLILESASTNQTSMYLCASSFQQTPNNEQFFGPGTRLTVL.

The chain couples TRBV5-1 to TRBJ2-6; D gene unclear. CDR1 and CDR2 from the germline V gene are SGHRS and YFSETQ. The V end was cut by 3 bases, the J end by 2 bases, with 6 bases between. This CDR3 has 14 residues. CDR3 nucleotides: TGCGCCAGCAGCTGGGGAACTGGGGCCAACGTCCTGACTTTC. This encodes CASSWGTGANVLTF.

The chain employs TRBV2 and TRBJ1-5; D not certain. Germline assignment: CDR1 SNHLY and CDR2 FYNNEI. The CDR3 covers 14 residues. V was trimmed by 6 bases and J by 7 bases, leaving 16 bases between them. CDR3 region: CASRTGPNGQPQHF. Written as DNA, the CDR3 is TGTGCCAGCAGAACCGGGCCCAACGGCCAGCCCCAGCATTTT.

CDR3 sequence (DNA): TGTGCCAGCAGTGAATCAGGGACAGGGATCTCTGAAGCTTTCTTT. This encodes CASSESGTGISEAFF. The V gene is TRBV2, the J gene TRBJ1-1, with 9 positions matching TRBD1. The V segment lost 2 bases and the J segment 6 bases; nucleotides outside the gene matches: 7. Germline values: CDR1 SNHLY, CDR2 FYNNEI. This CDR3 spans 15 amino acids.

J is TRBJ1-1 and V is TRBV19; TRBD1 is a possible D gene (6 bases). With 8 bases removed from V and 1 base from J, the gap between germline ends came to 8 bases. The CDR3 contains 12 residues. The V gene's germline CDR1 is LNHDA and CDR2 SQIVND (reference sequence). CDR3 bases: TGTGCCAGTGGGGGGCAGAACACTGAAGCTTTCTTT. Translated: CASGGQNTEAFF.

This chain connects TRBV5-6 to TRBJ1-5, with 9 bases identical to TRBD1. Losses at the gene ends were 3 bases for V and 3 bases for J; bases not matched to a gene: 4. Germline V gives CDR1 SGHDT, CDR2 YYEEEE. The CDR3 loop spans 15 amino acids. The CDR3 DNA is TGTGCCAGCAGCTCCCGGGACAGGGTCAATCAGCCCCAGCATTTT. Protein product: CASSSRDRVNQPQHF.

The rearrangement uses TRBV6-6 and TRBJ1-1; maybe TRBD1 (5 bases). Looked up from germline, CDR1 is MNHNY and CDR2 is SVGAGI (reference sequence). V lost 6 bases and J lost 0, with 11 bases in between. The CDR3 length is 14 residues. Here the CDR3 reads CASRRQSMNTEAFF. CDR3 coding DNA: TGTGCCAGCAGACGACAGTCCATGAACACTGAAGCTTTCTTT.

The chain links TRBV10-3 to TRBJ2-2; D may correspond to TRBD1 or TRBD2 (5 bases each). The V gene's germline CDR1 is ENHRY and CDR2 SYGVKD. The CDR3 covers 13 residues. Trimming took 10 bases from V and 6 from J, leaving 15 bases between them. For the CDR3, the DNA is TGTGCCACTCCGGGGACCTTCGCCGGGGAGCTGTTTTTT. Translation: CATPGTFAGELFF.

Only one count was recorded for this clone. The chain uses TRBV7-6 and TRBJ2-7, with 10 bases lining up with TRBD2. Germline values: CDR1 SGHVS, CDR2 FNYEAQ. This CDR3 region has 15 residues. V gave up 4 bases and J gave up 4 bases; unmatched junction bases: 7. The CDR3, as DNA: TGTGCCAGCAGCTCACCTAGCGGGGGCCAGTACGAGCAGTACTTC. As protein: CASSSPSGGQYEQYF. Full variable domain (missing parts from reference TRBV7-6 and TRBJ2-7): GAGVSQSPRYKVTKRGQDVALRCDPISGHVSLYWYRQALGQGPEFLTYFNYEAQQDKSGLPNDRFSAERPEGSISTLTIQRTEQRDSAMYRCASSSPSGGQYEQYFGPGTRLTVT.

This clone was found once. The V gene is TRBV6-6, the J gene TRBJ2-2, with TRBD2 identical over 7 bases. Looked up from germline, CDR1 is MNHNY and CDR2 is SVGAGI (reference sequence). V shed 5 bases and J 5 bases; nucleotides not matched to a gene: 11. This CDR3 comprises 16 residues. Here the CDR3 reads CASSIAGPAGTGELFF. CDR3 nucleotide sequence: TGTGCCAGCAGTATAGCGGGCCCCGCGGGAACCGGGGAGCTGTTTTTT.

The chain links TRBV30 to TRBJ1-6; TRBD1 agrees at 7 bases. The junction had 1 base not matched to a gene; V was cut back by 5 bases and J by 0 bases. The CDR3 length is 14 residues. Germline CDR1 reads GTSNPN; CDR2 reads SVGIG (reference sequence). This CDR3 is CAWWTGSYNSPLHF. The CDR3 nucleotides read TGTGCCTGGTGGACAGGCTCCTATAATTCACCCCTCCACTTT.

This chain's CDR3 is CASSLSGVYEQYF. The CDR3 DNA reads TGTGCCAGCAGTTTATCGGGTGTGTACGAGCAGTACTTC. This chain connects TRBV27 to TRBJ2-7, with D unclear. Trimming shortened V by 0 bases and J by 4 bases, and 7 bases separated the two germline ends. The germline CDR1 and CDR2 sequences are MNHEY and SMNVEV (reference sequence). This CDR3 contains 13 residues.

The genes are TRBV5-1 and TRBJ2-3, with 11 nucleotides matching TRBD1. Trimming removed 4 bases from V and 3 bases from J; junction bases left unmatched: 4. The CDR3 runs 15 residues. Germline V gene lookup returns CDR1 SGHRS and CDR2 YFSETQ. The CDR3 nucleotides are TGCGCCAGCAGCGGGACAGGGGGTTGGACAGATACGCAGTATTTT. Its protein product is CASSGTGGWTDTQYF.

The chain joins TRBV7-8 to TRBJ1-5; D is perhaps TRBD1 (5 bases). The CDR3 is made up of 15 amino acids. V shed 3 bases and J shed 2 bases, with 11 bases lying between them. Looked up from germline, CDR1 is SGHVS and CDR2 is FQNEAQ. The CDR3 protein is CASSFPGDGNQPQHF. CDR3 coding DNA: TGTGCCAGCAGCTTCCCCGGGGACGGCAATCAGCCCCAGCATTTT. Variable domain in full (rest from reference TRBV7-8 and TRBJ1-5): GAGVSQSPRYKVAKRGQDVALRCDPISGHVSLFWYQQALGQGPEFLTYFQNEAQLDKSGLPSDRFFAERPEGSVSTLKIQRTQQEDSAVYLCASSFPGDGNQPQHFGDGTRLSIL.

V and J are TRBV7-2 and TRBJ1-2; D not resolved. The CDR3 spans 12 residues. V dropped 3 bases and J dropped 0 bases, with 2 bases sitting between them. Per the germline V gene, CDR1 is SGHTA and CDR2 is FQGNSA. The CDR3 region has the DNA TGTGCCAGCAGCTTCACTAACTATGGCTACACCTTC. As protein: CASSFTNYGYTF.

The CDR3 DNA follows: TGTGCCAGCAGTCTCAGCGGCAATCAGCCCCAGCATTTT. Its translation: CASSLSGNQPQHF. The chain has TRBV14 and TRBJ1-5; D is ambiguous. V lost 6 bases to trimming and J lost 2 bases, with 8 bases between them. CDR3 length: 13 amino acids. Germline loops: CDR1 SGHDN, CDR2 FVKESK. The variable domain in full, completed from reference TRBV14 and TRBJ1-5, reads EAGVTQFPSHSVIEKGQTVTLRCDPISGHDNLYWYRRVMGKEIKFLLHFVKESKQDESGMPNNRFLAERTGGTYSTLKVQPAELEDSGVYFCASSLSGNQPQHFGDGTRLSIL.

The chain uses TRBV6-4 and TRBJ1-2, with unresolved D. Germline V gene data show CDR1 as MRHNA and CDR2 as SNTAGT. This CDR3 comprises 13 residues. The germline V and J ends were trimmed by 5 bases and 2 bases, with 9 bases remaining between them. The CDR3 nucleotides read TGTGCCAGCAGTCCCGGACGGAACTATGGCTACACCTTC. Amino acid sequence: CASSPGRNYGYTF.

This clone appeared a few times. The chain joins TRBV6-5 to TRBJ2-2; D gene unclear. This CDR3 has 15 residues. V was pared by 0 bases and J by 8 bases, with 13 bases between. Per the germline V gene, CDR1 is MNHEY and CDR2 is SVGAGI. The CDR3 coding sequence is TGTGCCAGCAGTTACTCGATCACCCGTTCGGGGGAGCTGTTTTTT. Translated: CASSYSITRSGELFF.

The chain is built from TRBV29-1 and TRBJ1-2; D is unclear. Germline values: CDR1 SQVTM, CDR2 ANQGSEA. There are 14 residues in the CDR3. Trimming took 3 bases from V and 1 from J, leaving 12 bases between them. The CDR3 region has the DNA TGCAGCGTTGACGCAGCGATTGGTAACTATGGCTACACCTTC. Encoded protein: CSVDAAIGNYGYTF.

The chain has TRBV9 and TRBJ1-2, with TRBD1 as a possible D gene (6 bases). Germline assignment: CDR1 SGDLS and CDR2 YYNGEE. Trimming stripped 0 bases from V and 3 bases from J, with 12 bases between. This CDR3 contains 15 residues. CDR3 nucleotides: TGTGCCAGCAGCGTAGCTCTGGGGGCAGACTATGGCTACACCTTC. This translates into CASSVALGADYGYTF.